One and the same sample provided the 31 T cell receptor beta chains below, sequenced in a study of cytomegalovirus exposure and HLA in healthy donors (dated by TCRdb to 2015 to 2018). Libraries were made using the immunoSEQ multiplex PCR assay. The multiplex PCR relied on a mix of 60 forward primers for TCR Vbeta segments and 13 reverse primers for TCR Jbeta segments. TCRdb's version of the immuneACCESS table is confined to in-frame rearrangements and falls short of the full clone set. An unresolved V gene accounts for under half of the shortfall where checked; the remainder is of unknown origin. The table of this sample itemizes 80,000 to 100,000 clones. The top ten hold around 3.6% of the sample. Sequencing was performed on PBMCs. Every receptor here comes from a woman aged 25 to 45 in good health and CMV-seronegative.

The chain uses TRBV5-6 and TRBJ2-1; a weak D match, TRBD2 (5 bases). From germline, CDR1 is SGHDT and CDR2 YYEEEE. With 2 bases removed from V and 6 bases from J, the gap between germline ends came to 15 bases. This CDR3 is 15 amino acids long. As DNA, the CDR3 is TGTGCCAGCAGCTTTTTTCCGGGGAAGGGCAATGAGCAGTTCTTC. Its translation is CASSFFPGKGNEQFF. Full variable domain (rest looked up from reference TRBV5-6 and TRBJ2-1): DAGVTQSPTHLIKTRGQQVTLRCSPKSGHDTVSWYQQALGQGPQFIFQYYEEEERQRGNFPDRFSGHQFPNYSSELNVNALLLGDSALYLCASSFFPGKGNEQFFGPGTRLTVL.

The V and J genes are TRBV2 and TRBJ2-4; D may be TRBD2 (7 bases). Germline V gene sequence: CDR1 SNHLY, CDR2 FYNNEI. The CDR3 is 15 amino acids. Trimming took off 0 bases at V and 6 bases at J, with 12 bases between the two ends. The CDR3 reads CASSEAGGQGNIQYF. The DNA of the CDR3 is TGTGCCAGCAGTGAAGCGGGGGGGCAGGGAAACATTCAGTACTTC.

CDR3 bases: TGTGCCGTTCACTCCCCGAACAGGGGCTATGGCTACACCTTC. Protein sequence: CAVHSPNRGYGYTF. The chain recombines TRBV5-4 with TRBJ1-2; 7 nucleotides match TRBD1. Germline V gene lookup returns CDR1 SGHNT and CDR2 YYREEE (reference sequence). The CDR3 spans 14 residues. V lost 10 bases to trimming and J lost 4 bases; unmatched junction nucleotides: 13. Together with reference TRBV5-4 and TRBJ1-2, the CDR3 gives the full variable domain: ETGVTQSPTHLIKTRGQQVTLRCSSQSGHNTVSWYQQALGQGPQFIFQYYREEENGRGNFPPRFSGLQFPNYSSELNVNALELDDSALYLCAVHSPNRGYGYTFGSGTRLTVV.

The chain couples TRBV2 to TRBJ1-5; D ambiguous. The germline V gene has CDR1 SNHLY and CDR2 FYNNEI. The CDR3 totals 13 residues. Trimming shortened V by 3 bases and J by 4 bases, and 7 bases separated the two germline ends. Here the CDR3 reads CASSDRPNQPQHF. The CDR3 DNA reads TGTGCCAGCAGTGACAGGCCTAATCAGCCCCAGCATTTT. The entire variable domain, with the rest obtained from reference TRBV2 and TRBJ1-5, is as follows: EPEVTQTPSHQVTQMGQEVILRCVPISNHLYFYWYRQILGQKVEFLVSFYNNEISEKSEIFDDQFSVERPDGSNFTLKIRSTKLEDSAMYFCASSDRPNQPQHFGDGTRLSIL.

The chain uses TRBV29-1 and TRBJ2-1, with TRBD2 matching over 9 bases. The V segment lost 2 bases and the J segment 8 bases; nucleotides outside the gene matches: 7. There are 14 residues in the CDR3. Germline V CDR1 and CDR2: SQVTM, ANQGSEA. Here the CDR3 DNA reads TGCAGCGTTGAACTGCGGGGGGGCATCGATGAGCAGTTCTTC. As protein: CSVELRGGIDEQFF.

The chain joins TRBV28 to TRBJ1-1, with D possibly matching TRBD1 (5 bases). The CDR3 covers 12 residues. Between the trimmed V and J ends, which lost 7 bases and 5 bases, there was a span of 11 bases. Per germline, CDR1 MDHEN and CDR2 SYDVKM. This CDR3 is CASTARGTEAFF. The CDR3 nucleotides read TGTGCCAGCACCGCAAGGGGAACTGAAGCTTTCTTT.

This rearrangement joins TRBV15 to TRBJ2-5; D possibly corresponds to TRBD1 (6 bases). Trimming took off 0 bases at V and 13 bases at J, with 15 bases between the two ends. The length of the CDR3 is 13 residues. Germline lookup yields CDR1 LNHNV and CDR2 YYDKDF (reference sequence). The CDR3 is CATSRERQGPRYF. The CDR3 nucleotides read TGTGCCACCAGCAGAGAGCGGCAGGGGCCGCGGTACTTC.

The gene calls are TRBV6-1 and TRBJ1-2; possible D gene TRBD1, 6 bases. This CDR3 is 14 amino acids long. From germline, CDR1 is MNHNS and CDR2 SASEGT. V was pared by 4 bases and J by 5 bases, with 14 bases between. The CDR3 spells CASSGQGPGYGYTF. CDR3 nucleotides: TGTGCCAGCAGTGGGCAGGGGCCGGGATATGGCTACACCTTC.

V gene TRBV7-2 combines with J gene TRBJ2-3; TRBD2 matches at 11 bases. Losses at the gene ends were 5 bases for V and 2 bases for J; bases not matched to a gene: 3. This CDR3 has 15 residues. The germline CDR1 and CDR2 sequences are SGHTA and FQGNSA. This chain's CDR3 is CASSLGLADTDTQYF. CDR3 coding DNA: TGTGCCAGCAGCCTGGGACTAGCGGACACAGATACGCAGTATTTT.

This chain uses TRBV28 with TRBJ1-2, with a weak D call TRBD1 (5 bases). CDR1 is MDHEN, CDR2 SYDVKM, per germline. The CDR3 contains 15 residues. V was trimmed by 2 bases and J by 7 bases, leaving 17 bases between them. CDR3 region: CASSLGPRVGSGYTF. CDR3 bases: TGTGCCAGCAGTTTAGGCCCCAGGGTCGGCTCTGGCTACACCTTC.

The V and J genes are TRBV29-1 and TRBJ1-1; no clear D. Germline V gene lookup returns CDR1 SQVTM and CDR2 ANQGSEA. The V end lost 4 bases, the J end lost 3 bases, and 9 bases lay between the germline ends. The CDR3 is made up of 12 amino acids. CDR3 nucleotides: TGCAGCGTTGGAGGAACGGACACTGAAGCTTTCTTT. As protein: CSVGGTDTEAFF.

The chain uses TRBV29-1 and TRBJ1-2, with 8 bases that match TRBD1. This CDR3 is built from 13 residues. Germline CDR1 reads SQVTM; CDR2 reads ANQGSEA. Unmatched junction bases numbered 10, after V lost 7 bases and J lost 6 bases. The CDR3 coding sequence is TGCAGCGCAGGGGGACAGGTGTCCAATGGCTACACCTTC. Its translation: CSAGGQVSNGYTF.

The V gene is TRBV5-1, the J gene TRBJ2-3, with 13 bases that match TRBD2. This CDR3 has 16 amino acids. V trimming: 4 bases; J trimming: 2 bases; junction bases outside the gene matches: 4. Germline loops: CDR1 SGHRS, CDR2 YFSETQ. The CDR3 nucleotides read TGCGCCAGCAGCCCCGGACTAGCGGGGGACACAGATACGCAGTATTTT. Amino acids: CASSPGLAGDTDTQYF.

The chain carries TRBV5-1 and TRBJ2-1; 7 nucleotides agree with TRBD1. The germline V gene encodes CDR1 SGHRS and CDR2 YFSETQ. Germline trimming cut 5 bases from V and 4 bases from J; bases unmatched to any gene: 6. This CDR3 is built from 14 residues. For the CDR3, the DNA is TGCGCCAGCAGGGGACAGTCGTCGTACAATGAGCAGTTCTTC. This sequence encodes CASRGQSSYNEQFF.

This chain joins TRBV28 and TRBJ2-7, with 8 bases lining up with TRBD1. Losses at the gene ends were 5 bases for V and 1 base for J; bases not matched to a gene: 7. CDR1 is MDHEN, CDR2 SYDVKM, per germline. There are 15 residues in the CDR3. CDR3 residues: CASSPGTGLSYEQYF. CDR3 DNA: TGTGCCAGCAGTCCAGGGACAGGACTATCCTACGAGCAGTACTTC.

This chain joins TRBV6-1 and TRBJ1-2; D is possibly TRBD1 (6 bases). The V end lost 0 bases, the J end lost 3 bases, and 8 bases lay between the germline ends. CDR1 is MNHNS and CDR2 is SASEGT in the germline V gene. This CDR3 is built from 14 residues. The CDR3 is CASSEADRYYGYTF. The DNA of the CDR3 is TGTGCCAGCAGTGAAGCTGACAGGTACTATGGCTACACCTTC.

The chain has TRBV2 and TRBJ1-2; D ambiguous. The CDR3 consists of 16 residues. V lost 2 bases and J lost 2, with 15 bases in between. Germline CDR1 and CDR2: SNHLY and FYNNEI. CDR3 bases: TGTGCCAGCAGTGAACTGGGTGGGGAGAGGAACTATGGCTACACCTTC. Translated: CASSELGGERNYGYTF.

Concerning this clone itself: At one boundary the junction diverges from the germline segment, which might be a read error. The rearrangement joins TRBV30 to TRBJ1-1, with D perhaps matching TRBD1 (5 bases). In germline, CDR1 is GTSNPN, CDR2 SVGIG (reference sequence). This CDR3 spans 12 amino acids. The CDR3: CAWRQAYTEALF. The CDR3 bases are TGTGCCTGGAGACAGGCCTACACTGAAGCTCTCTTT.

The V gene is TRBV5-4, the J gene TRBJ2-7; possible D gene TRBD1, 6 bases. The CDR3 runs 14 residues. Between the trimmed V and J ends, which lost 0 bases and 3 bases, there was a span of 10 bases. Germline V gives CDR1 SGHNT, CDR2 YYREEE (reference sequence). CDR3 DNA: TGTGCCAGCAGCTTGGTGACAGGTCTCTACGAGCAGTACTTC. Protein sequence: CASSLVTGLYEQYF.

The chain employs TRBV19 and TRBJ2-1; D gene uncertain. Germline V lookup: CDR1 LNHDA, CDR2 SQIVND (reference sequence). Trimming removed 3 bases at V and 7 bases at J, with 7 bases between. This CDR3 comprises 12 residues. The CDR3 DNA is TGTGCCAGTAGTATCTGGGCAAATGAGCAGTTCTTC. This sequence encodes CASSIWANEQFF.

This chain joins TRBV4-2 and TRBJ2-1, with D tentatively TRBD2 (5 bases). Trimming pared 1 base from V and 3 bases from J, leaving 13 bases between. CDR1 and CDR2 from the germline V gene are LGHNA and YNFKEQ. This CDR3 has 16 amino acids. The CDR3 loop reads CASSQALSGGYNEQFF. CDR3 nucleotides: TGTGCCAGCAGCCAAGCCCTCAGCGGAGGCTACAATGAGCAGTTCTTC.

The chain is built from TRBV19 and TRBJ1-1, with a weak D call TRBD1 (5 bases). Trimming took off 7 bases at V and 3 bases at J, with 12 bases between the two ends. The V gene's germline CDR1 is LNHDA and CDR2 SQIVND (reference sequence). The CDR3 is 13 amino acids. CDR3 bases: TGTGCCAGTATTTTCAGGGCGGACACTGAAGCTTTCTTT. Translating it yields CASIFRADTEAFF.

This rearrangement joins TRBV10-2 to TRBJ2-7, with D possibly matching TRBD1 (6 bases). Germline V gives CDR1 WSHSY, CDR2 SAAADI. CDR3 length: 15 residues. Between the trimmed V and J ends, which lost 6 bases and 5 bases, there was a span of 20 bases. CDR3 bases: TGCGCCAGCAGATACACAGTTGGGGGCAACGACGAGCAGTACTTC. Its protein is CASRYTVGGNDEQYF.

The CDR3 is CASSQVSGSEQYF. CDR3 DNA: TGTGCCAGCAGCCAAGTATCCGGGTCCGAGCAGTACTTC. The rearrangement uses TRBV14 and TRBJ2-7, with D uncertain. The V gene lost 1 base and the J gene lost 6 bases, with 10 bases spanning the gap. The CDR3 contains 13 residues. Germline V gives CDR1 SGHDN, CDR2 FVKESK.

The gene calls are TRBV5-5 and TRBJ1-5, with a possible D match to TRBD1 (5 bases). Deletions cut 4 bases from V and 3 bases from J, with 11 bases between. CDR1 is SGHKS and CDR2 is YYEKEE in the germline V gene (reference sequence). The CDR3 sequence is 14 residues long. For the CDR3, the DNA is TGTGCCAGCAGCGCGGGACGGTTCAATCAGCCCCAGCATTTT. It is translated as CASSAGRFNQPQHF.

The CDR3 DNA reads TGTGCCATCAGTGCCCTGGGCGGGACCGGTCGATACGAGCAGTACTTC. It yields the protein CAISALGGTGRYEQYF. The chain uses TRBV10-3 and TRBJ2-7; TRBD2 might be the D (6 bases). This CDR3 region has 16 residues. V was trimmed by 4 bases and J by 4 bases, leaving 20 bases between them. Germline V gene data show CDR1 as ENHRY and CDR2 as SYGVKD.

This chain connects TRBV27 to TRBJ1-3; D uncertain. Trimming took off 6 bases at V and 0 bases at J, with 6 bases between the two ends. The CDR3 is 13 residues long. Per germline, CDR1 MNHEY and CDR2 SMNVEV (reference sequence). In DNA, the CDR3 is TGTGCCAGCAGGGCTCTCTCTGGAAACACCATATATTTT. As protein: CASRALSGNTIYF.

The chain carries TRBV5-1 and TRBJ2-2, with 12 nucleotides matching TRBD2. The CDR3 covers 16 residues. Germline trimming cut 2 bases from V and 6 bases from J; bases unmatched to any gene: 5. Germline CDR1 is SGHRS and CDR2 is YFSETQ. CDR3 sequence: CASSFTSGGSAGELFF. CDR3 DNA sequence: TGCGCCAGCAGCTTCACTAGCGGGGGGTCTGCCGGGGAGCTGTTTTTT.

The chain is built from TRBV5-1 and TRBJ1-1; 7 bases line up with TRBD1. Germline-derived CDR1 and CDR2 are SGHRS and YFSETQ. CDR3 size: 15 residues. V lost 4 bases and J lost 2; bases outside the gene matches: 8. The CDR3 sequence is CASSAGGQRNTEAFF. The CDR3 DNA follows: TGCGCCAGCAGCGCGGGGGGACAGAGAAACACTGAAGCTTTCTTT.

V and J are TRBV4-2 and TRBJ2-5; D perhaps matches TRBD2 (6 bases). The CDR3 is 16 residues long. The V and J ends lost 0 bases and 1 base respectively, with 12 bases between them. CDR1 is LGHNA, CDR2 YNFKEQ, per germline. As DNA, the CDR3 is TGTGCCAGCAGCCAAGATCTGGAGGGTATCCAAGAGACCCAGTACTTC. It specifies CASSQDLEGIQETQYF.

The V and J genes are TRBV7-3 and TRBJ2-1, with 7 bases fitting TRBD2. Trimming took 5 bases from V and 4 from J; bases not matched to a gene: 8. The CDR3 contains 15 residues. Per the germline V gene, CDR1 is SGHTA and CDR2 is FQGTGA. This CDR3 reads CASSPASGPYNEQFF. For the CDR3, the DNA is TGTGCCAGCAGCCCCGCTAGCGGCCCATACAATGAGCAGTTCTTC. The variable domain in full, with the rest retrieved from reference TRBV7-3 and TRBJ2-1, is GAGVSQTPSNKVTEKGKYVELRCDPISGHTALYWYRQSLGQGPEFLIYFQGTGAADDSGLPNDRFFAVRPEGSVSTLKIQRTERGDSAVYLCASSPASGPYNEQFFGPGTRLTVL.